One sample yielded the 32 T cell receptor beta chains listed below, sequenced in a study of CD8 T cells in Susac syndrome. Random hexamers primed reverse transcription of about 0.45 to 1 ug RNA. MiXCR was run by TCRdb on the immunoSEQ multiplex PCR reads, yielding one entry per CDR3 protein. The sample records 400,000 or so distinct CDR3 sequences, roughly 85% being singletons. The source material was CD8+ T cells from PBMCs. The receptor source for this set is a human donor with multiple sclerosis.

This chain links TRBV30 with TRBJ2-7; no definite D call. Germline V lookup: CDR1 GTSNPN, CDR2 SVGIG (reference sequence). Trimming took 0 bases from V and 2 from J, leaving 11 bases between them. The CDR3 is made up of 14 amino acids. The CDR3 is CAWSVGLLTYEQYF. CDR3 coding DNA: TGTGCCTGGAGTGTTGGGCTCCTTACCTACGAGCAGTACTTC.

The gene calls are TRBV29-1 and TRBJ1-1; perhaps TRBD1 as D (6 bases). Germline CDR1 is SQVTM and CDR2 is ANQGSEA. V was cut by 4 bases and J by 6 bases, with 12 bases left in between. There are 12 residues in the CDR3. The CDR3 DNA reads TGCAGCGTTGGGGGGCATAAGGCTGAAGCTTTCTTT. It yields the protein CSVGGHKAEAFF.

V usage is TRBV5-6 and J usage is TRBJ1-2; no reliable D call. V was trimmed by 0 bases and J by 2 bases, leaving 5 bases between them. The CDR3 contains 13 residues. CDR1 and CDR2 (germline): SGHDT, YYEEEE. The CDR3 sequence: CASSLVQNYGYTF. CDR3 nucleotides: TGTGCCAGCAGCTTGGTACAGAACTATGGCTACACCTTC.

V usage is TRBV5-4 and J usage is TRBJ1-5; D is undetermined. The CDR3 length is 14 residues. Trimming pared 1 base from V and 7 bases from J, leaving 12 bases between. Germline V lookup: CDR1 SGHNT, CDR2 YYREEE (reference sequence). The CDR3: CASSLSGEGQPQHF. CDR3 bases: TGTGCCAGCAGCTTGTCTGGGGAAGGGCAGCCCCAGCATTTT.

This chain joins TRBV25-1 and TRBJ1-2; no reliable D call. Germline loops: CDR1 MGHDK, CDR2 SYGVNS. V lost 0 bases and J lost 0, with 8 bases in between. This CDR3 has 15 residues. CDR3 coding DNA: TGTGCCAGCAGTGAATATACGGAGGCTAACTATGGCTACACCTTC. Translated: CASSEYTEANYGYTF.

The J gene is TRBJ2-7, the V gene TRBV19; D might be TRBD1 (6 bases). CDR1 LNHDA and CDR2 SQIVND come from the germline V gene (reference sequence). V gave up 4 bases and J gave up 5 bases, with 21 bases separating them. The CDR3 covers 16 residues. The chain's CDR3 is CASSTAPDSFGDEQYF. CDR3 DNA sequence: TGTGCCAGTAGTACTGCTCCGGACAGTTTCGGCGACGAGCAGTACTTC.

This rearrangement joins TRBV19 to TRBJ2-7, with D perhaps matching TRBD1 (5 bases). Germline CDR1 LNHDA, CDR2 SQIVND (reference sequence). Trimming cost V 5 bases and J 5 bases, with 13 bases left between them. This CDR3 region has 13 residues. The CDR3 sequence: CASSVGHIDEQYF. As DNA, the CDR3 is TGTGCCAGTAGTGTGGGGCATATCGACGAGCAGTACTTC.

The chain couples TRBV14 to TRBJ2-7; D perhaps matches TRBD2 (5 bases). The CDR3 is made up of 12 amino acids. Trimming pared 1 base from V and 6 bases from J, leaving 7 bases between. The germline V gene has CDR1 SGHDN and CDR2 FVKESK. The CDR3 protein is CASSQAGSEQYF. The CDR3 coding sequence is TGTGCCAGCAGCCAAGCGGGATCCGAGCAGTACTTC.

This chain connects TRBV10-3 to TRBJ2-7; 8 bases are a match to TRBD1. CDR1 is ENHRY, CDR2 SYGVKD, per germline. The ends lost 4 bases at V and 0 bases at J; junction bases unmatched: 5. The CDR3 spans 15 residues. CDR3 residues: CAISVGQESSYEQYF. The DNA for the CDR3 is TGTGCCATCAGTGTGGGACAGGAGAGCTCCTACGAGCAGTACTTC.

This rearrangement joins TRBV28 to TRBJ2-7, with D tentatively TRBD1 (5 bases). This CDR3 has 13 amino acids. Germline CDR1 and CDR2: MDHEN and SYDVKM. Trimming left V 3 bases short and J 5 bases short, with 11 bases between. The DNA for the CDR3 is TGTGCCAGCAGTTTCGTATGGGGCCACGAGCAGTACTTC. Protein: CASSFVWGHEQYF.

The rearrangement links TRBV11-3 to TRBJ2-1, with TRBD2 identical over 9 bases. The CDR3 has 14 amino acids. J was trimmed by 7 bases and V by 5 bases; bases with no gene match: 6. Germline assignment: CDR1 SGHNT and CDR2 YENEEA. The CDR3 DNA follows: TGTGCCAGCAGCCCTGGGACTAGCAAGAATGAGCAGTTCTTC. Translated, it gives CASSPGTSKNEQFF.

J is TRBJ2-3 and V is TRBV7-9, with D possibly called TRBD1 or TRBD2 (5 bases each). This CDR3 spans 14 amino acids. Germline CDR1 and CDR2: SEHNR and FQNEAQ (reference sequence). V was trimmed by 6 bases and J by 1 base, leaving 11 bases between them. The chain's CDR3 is CASRLGDGTDTQYF. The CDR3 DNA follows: TGTGCCAGCAGATTGGGGGATGGCACAGATACGCAGTATTTT.

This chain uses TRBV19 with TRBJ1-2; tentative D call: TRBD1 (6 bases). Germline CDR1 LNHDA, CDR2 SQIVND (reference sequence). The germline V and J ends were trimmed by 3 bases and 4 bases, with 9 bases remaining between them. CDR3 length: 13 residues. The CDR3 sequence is CASSMGGAYGYTF. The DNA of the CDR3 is TGTGCCAGTAGTATGGGGGGCGCCTATGGCTACACCTTC.

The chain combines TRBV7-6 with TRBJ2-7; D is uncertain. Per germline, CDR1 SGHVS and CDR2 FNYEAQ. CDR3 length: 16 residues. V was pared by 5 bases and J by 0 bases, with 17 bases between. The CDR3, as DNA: TGTGCCAGCAGCACCCCGGTGGGCCAAAGCTCCTACGAGCAGTACTTC. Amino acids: CASSTPVGQSSYEQYF.

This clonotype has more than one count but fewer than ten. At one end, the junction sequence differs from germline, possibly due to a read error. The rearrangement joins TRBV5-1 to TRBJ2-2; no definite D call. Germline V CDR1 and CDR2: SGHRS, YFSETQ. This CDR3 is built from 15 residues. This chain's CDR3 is CASSLDGFHTGELFF. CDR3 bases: TGCGCCAGCAGCCTGGACGGTTTTCACACCGGTGAGCTGTTTTTT.

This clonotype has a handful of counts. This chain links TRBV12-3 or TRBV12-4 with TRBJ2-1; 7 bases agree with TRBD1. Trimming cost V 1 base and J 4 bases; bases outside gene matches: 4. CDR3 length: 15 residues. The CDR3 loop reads CASSLGDSVYNEQFF. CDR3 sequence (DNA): TGTGCCAGCAGTTTAGGGGACAGTGTTTACAATGAGCAGTTCTTC.

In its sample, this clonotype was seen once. The CDR3 nucleotides read TGTGCCAGCAGTGAAGGAGCGGGGAACACTGAAGCTTTCTTT. It codes for CASSEGAGNTEAFF. The chain couples TRBV6-1 to TRBJ1-1; D gene uncertain. Germline-derived CDR1 and CDR2 are MNHNS and SASEGT. This CDR3 comprises 14 residues. Trimming cost V 1 base and J 1 base, with 7 bases left between them.

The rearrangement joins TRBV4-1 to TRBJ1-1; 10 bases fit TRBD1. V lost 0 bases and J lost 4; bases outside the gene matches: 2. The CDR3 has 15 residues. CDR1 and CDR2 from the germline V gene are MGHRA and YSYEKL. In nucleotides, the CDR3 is TGCGCCAGCAGCCAAGAGGGACAGGGGCTCACTGAAGCTTTCTTT. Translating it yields CASSQEGQGLTEAFF.

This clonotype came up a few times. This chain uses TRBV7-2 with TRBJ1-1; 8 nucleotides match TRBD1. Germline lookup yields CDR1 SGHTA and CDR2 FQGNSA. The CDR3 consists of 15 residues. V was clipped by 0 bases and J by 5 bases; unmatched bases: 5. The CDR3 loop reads CASSLAGTGGTEAFF. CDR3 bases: TGTGCCAGCAGCTTAGCCGGGACAGGTGGGACTGAAGCTTTCTTT. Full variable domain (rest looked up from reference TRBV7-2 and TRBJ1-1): GAGVSQSPSNKVTEKGKDVELRCDPISGHTALYWYRQSLGQGLEFLIYFQGNSAPDKSGLPSDRFSAERTGGSVSTLTIQRTQQEDSAVYLCASSLAGTGGTEAFFGQGTRLTVV.

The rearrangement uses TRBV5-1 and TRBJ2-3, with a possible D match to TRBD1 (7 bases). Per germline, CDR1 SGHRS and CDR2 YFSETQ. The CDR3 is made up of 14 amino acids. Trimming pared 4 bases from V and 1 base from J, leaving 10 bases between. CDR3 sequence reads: CASSAGQRTDTQYF. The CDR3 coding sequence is TGCGCCAGCAGCGCGGGACAGCGCACAGATACGCAGTATTTT.

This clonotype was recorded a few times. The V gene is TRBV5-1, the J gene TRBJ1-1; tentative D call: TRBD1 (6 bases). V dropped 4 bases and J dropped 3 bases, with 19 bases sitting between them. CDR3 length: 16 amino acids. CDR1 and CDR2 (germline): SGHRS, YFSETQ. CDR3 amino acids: CASSALNRVGDTEAFF. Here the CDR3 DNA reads TGCGCCAGCAGCGCGTTAAACAGGGTCGGGGACACTGAAGCTTTCTTT.

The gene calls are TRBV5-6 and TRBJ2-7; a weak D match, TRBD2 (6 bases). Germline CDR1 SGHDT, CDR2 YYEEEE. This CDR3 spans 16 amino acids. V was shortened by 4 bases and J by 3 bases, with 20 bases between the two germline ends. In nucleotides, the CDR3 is TGTGCCAGCAGCGTGAACCGGGAGAACCCATACTACGAGCAGTACTTC. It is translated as CASSVNRENPYYEQYF.

The CDR3 region is CASRQGVPPYEQYF. The CDR3 coding sequence is TGTGCCAGCAGGCAGGGGGTTCCCCCCTACGAGCAGTACTTC. The rearrangement links TRBV12-3 or TRBV12-4 to TRBJ2-7; 7 positions match TRBD1. The CDR3 is 14 amino acids. J gave up 2 bases and V 6 bases, and 7 bases lay outside the gene matches.

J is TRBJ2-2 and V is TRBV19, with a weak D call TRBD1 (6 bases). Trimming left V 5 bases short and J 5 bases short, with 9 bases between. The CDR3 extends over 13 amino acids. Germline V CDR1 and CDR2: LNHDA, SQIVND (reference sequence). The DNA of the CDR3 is TGTGCCAGTAGTCGACAGGAGACCGGGGAGCTGTTTTTT. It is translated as CASSRQETGELFF.

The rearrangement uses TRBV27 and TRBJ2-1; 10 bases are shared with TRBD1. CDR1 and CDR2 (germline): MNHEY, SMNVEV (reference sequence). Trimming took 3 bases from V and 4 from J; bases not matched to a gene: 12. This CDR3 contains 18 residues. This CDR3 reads CASSFLIPGTGVYNEQFF. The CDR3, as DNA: TGTGCCAGCAGTTTCCTAATACCCGGGACAGGGGTATACAATGAGCAGTTCTTC.

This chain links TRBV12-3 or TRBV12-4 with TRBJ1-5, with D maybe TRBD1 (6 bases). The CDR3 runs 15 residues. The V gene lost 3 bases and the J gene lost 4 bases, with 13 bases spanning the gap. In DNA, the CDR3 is TGTGCCAGCAGTTTTCGGGGGCTTTCGAATCAGCCCCAGCATTTT. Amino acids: CASSFRGLSNQPQHF.

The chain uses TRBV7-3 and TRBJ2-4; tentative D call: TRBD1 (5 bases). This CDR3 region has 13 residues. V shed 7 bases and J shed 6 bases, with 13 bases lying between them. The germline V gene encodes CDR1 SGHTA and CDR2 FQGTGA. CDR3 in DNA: TGTGCCAGCACCAAATTCGACAGAAACATTCAGTACTTC. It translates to CASTKFDRNIQYF.

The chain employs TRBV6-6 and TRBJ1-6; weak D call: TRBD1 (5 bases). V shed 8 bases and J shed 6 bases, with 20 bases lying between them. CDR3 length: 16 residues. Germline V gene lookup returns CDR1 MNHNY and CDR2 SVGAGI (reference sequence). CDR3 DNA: TGTGCCAGCTGGAACGGGCCAGGGTACCCTAATTCACCCCTCCACTTT. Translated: CASWNGPGYPNSPLHF.

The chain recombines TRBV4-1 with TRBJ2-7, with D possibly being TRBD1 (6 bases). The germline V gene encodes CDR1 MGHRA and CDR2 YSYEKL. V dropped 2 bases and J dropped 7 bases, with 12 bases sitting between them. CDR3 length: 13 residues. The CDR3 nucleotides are TGCGCCAGCAGCCAACCAGGACAGCATGAGCAGTACTTC. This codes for CASSQPGQHEQYF.

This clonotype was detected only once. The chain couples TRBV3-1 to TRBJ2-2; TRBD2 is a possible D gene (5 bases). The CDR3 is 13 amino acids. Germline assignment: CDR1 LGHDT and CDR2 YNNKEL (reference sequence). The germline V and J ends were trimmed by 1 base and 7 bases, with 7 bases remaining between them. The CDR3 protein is CASSQVGLGELFF. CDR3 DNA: TGTGCCAGCAGCCAAGTTGGACTCGGGGAGCTGTTTTTT.

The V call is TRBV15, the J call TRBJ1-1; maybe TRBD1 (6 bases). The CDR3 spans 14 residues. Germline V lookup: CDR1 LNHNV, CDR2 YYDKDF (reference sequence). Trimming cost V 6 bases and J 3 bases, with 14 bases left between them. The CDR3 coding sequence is TGTGCCACCAGTCGGGGCAGGGGACACACTGAAGCTTTCTTT. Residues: CATSRGRGHTEAFF.

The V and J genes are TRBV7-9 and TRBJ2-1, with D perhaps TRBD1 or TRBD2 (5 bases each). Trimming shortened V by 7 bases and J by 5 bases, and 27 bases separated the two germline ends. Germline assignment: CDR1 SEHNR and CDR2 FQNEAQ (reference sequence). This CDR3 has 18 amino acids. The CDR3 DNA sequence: TGTGCCAGCACTAGACAGAATTCATTCGGACTTTACCACAATGAGCAGTTCTTC. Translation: CASTRQNSFGLYHNEQFF.